The rows below give T cell receptor beta chains drawn from one sample of a study of cytomegalovirus exposure and HLA in healthy donors. Generated by immunoSEQ multiplex PCR, the TCRdb table keeps only in-frame clones and is missing some. The repertoire includes 85,000 to 100,000 clones, over 75% of them detected once, and roughly 7.3% sits in the top ten. Source material: PBMCs. These receptors were taken from a man aged 50 or older in good health and CMV-seropositive. CDR3s include the opening cysteine and the closing phenylalanine or tryptophan. A D gene is named only where the DNA matches it firmly. Clone size is stated in some rows and not others, as once, few, many or a class when expanded.

cdr3_nt cdr3_aa clone_size d_call j_call cdr3_length v_call
TGCAGCGTAGCCAAGGGGGCGAGCACCGGGGAGCTGTTTTTT CSVAKGASTGELFF NA TRBD1 TRBJ2-2 14 TRBV29-1
TGTGCCAGCAGCTCGAGGACTAGCGGGGGGGCCCTCTCCTACGAGCAGTACTTC CASSSRTSGGALSYEQYF NA TRBD2 TRBJ2-7 18 TRBV7-2
TGTGCCAGCAGCCCCCGTGGCAGGGGGAATGAAAAACTGTTTTTT CASSPRGRGNEKLFF NA TRBD1 TRBJ1-4 15 TRBV13
TGTGCCAGCAGTCTACCCTCGGGGGGCAATCAGCCCCAGCATTTT CASSLPSGGNQPQHF NA NA TRBJ1-5 15 TRBV28
TGTGCCAGCAGTTTTGGGACAGGGACAGATACGCAGTATTTT CASSFGTGTDTQYF NA TRBD1 TRBJ2-3 14 TRBV6-5
TGTGCCAGCAGCCCTAGCGGGGGGTCCTACGAGCAGTACTTC CASSPSGGSYEQYF NA TRBD2 TRBJ2-7 14 TRBV7-2
TGTGCCAGCAGCTTAGGGACCGGGACACAAGCAACTAATGAAAAACTGTTTTTT CASSLGTGTQATNEKLFF once NA TRBJ1-4 18 TRBV7-8
TGTGCCAGCAGCTCCTTACAGGGGTACACTGAAGCTTTCTTT CASSSLQGYTEAFF NA TRBD1 TRBJ1-1 14 TRBV7-2
TGTGCCAGCTCACCCACGACCGATTTCGCCTCTTCGGTGGTAGCGGGAGAGACCCAATACTTC CASSPTTDFASSVVAGETQYF NA TRBD2 TRBJ2-5 21 TRBV18
TGTGCCAGCAGCTTAGTAGCGGGGGGGCACGATGAGCAGTTCTTC CASSLVAGGHDEQFF NA TRBD2 TRBJ2-1 15 TRBV11-3
TGCGCCAGCAGCCGGGGGGGGACGGAAACAGGCTACACCTTC CASSRGGTETGYTF NA NA TRBJ1-2 14 TRBV5-1
TGTGCCAGCAGGATAGCGGGGGGGCCCTACGAGCAGTACTTC CASRIAGGPYEQYF NA TRBD2 TRBJ2-7 14 TRBV7-2
TGTGCCAGTAGTACCGGACAGGGGGTTTTCACCGGGGAGCTGTTTTTT CASSTGQGVFTGELFF NA TRBD1 TRBJ2-2 16 TRBV19
TGTGCCAGCAGTTTAATAGGGGAAGATACGCAGTATTTT CASSLIGEDTQYF NA NA TRBJ2-3 13 TRBV6-5
TGTGCCAGCAGTTTTCTGAACACCGGGGAGCTGTTTTTT CASSFLNTGELFF NA NA TRBJ2-2 13 TRBV28
TGTGCCAGCTCTGGGGGGTCTCTAGCCAAAAACATTCAGTACTTC CASSGGSLAKNIQYF NA NA TRBJ2-4 15 TRBV6-1
TGTGCCAGCAGCGCAGGGTATAGCAATCAGCCCCAGCATTTT CASSAGYSNQPQHF few NA TRBJ1-5 14 TRBV2
TGTGCCAGCAGCACACTAGCGGGGGGGCTTGGTAACATTCAGTACTTC CASSTLAGGLGNIQYF NA TRBD2 TRBJ2-4 16 TRBV11-2
TGTGCCAGCAGCCGGACAGGACCGAACACCGGGGAGCTGTTTTTT CASSRTGPNTGELFF NA TRBD1 TRBJ2-2 15 TRBV7-2
TGCAGCGTTGGCGGGGAACGACTCGAGCAGTACTTC CSVGGERLEQYF NA NA TRBJ2-7 12 TRBV29-1
TGTGCCAGCAGTCGACAGGGGAACAGCATTGGATTGGTAGGCAGCAATCAGCCCCAGCATTTT CASSRQGNSIGLVGSNQPQHF NA TRBD1 TRBJ1-5 21 TRBV28
TGTGCCAGCAGCTTGGTGGCGGGGGCGTACAATGAGCAGTTCTTC CASSLVAGAYNEQFF NA NA TRBJ2-1 15 TRBV11-2
TGCAGCGTCGCTGAGGACAGGGCCGACGAGCAGTACTTC CSVAEDRADEQYF NA TRBD1 TRBJ2-7 13 TRBV29-1
TGTGCCAGCAGCGCCCGGGGGAACACCGGGGAGCTGTTTTTT CASSARGNTGELFF NA NA TRBJ2-2 14 TRBV5-8
TGTGCCAGCAGCCCGGGGACAGTGAACACCGGGGAGCTGTTTTTT CASSPGTVNTGELFF NA TRBD1 TRBJ2-2 15 TRBV4-2
TGTGCCAGCAGACGGACAGGGAGTAACTATGGCTACACCTTC CASRRTGSNYGYTF few TRBD1 TRBJ1-2 14 TRBV27
TGTTCCAGCAAACAGGGAGGGTCTGAAGCTTTCTTT CSSKQGGSEAFF NA NA TRBJ1-1 12 TRBV7-9
TGTGCCAGCAGTTTGCAGGGAGGAAGCAATCAGCCCCAGCATTTT CASSLQGGSNQPQHF few NA TRBJ1-5 15 TRBV5-6
TGTGCCAGCGCAAGACCGGGAGCGGGGGCCTACAATGAGCAGTTCTTC CASARPGAGAYNEQFF NA TRBD2 TRBJ2-1 16 TRBV5-5